These 31 T cell receptor beta chains originate from one sample sequenced in a study of cytomegalovirus exposure and HLA in healthy donors (dated 2017 in TCRdb). Library preparation was by the immunoSEQ multiplex PCR assay. For the multiplex PCR, a mixture combining 60 forward primers for TCR Vbeta segments and 13 reverse primers for TCR Jbeta segments was used. In its TCRdb copy, this immuneACCESS table keeps in-frame sequences only and misses some clones. Where compared with another copy, unresolved V genes explain less than half of these, and the others have no known cause. Here the sample has over 95,000 clones; around three quarters occur a single time. The biggest ten clones account for approximately 2% of the sample. Source material: PBMCs. Every receptor here comes from a human donor in good health.

The V and J genes are TRBV5-1 and TRBJ2-2; TRBD1 matches 10 bases. Germline V gene lookup returns CDR1 SGHRS and CDR2 YFSETQ. CDR3 length equals 16 residues. Losses at the gene ends were 3 bases for V and 5 bases for J; bases not matched to a gene: 7. This CDR3 reads CASSSGTGAATGELFF. The CDR3 DNA follows: TGCGCCAGCAGCTCAGGGACAGGGGCTGCAACCGGGGAGCTGTTTTTT.

DNA for the CDR3: TGCGCCAGCAGCGGACGAGGTAGGGGGTTTCGGGGAGACGAGCAGTACTTC. Protein sequence: CASSGRGRGFRGDEQYF. The chain carries TRBV4-1 and TRBJ2-7; tentatively, D is TRBD1 (6 bases). Germline V gene sequence: CDR1 MGHRA, CDR2 YSYEKL. V shed 5 bases and J shed 5 bases, with 25 bases lying between them. The CDR3 is made up of 17 amino acids.

The V call is TRBV7-8, the J call TRBJ1-1, with D perhaps TRBD1 (5 bases). Germline V lookup: CDR1 SGHVS, CDR2 FQNEAQ. This CDR3 is 13 amino acids long. Trimming pared 8 bases from V and 4 bases from J, leaving 14 bases between. The CDR3 protein is CASRQGGGTEAFF. The CDR3 DNA is TGTGCCAGCCGCCAGGGAGGAGGCACTGAAGCTTTCTTT.

This clone was recorded a few times. This rearrangement joins TRBV21-1 to TRBJ1-4. TRBV21-1 is termed a pseudogene. There are 18 residues in the CDR3. The CDR3: CASSKGRVPGVDNEKLFF. The CDR3 DNA reads as TGTGCCAGCAGCAAGGGCCGTGTCCCGGGGGTTGACAATGAAAAACTGTTTTTT.

This clone came up a few times. The chain uses TRBV19 and TRBJ1-1, with a weak D call TRBD1 (6 bases). V was trimmed by 4 bases and J by 0 bases, leaving 24 bases between them. This CDR3 has 19 amino acids. The germline CDR1 and CDR2 sequences are LNHDA and SQIVND (reference sequence). CDR3 sequence (DNA): TGTGCCAGTAGTAAAACCCCAGGGGCTGGCACCGTAATGAACACTGAAGCTTTCTTT. Protein product: CASSKTPGAGTVMNTEAFF.

This chain links TRBV7-2 with TRBJ2-7; possible D gene TRBD1, 6 bases. This CDR3 has 16 amino acids. CDR1 and CDR2 (germline): SGHTA, FQGNSA. Trimming removed 5 bases from V and 2 bases from J, with 19 bases in between. The CDR3: CASSVTGTRPPYEQYF. CDR3 coding DNA: TGTGCCAGCAGCGTAACCGGGACAAGGCCCCCCTACGAGCAGTACTTC.

The chain uses TRBV19 and TRBJ2-7; D may be TRBD1 (5 bases). Germline V gene sequence: CDR1 LNHDA, CDR2 SQIVND (reference sequence). Trimming took off 1 base at V and 3 bases at J, with 13 bases between the two ends. The CDR3 is made up of 15 amino acids. The CDR3 DNA follows: TGTGCCAGTAGTATAGTGGGGCAGGGAATCTACGAGCAGTACTTC. This translates into CASSIVGQGIYEQYF.

The chain carries TRBV28 and TRBJ1-1; 8 nucleotides align to TRBD1. This CDR3 region has 15 residues. J gave up 5 bases and V 5 bases, and 10 bases lay outside the gene matches. The germline V gene has CDR1 MDHEN and CDR2 SYDVKM. The DNA of the CDR3 is TGTGCCAGCAGTCCTCCGGGACAGGCATTTACTGAAGCTTTCTTT. Its translation: CASSPPGQAFTEAFF.

This rearrangement joins TRBV27 to TRBJ2-7; 7 bases are shared with TRBD2. With V trimmed by 0 bases and J by 0 bases, 8 bases remained unmatched. CDR1 and CDR2 from the germline V gene are MNHEY and SMNVEV (reference sequence). This CDR3 region has 17 residues. The CDR3 is CASSLSVLASSSYEQYF. The CDR3 DNA reads as TGTGCCAGCAGTTTATCGGTACTAGCGTCGAGCTCCTACGAGCAGTACTTC.

This chain uses TRBV18 with TRBJ1-3, with TRBD1 matching 10 bases. The junction had 9 bases not matched to a gene; V was cut back by 3 bases and J by 7 bases. Germline values: CDR1 KGHSH, CDR2 LQKENI. The CDR3 runs to 16 residues. CDR3 nucleotide sequence: TGTGCCAGCTCACCTTGGGACAGGGGAGAGATTAACACCATATATTTT. This sequence encodes CASSPWDRGEINTIYF.

In its sample, this clone was seen a few times. The chain employs TRBV7-2 and TRBJ2-1; possibly TRBD1 for D (5 bases). The CDR3 loop spans 14 amino acids. Between the trimmed V and J ends, which lost 4 bases and 4 bases, there was a span of 11 bases. CDR1 is SGHTA, CDR2 FQGNSA, per germline. CDR3 nucleotide sequence: TGTGCCAGCAGCTCAGGACAATTATACAATGAGCAGTTCTTC. It is translated as CASSSGQLYNEQFF.

The chain joins TRBV27 to TRBJ1-3; D ambiguous. Germline CDR1 is MNHEY and CDR2 is SMNVEV (reference sequence). V lost 3 bases and J lost 4, with 7 bases in between. There are 13 residues in the CDR3. The CDR3 sequence: CASSFREGNTIYF. In nucleotides, the CDR3 is TGTGCCAGCAGTTTCCGGGAGGGAAACACCATATATTTT.

The sample holds one count of this clone. This CDR3 is also generated by other DNA sequences in the sample. The chain joins TRBV18 to TRBJ2-5, with D possibly TRBD1 on 5 matching bases. This CDR3 spans 13 amino acids. Germline V gene lookup returns CDR1 KGHSH and CDR2 LQKENI. V lost 3 bases to trimming and J lost 5 bases, with 10 bases between them. The CDR3 DNA follows: TGTGCCAGCTCACCGGGCCAGGGTGAGACCCAGTACTTC. Its protein product is CASSPGQGETQYF.

The rearrangement uses TRBV27 and TRBJ1-2, with 7 bases identical to TRBD1. CDR1 and CDR2 from the germline V gene are MNHEY and SMNVEV (reference sequence). V lost 3 bases and J lost 3; bases outside the gene matches: 1. The CDR3 covers 13 residues. The CDR3 sequence is CASSFTGDYGYTF. CDR3 nucleotides: TGTGCCAGCAGTTTCACAGGGGACTATGGCTACACCTTC.

The rearrangement links TRBV5-1 to TRBJ1-1; TRBD1 agrees at 7 bases. V lost 4 bases to trimming and J lost 2 bases; unmatched junction nucleotides: 8. Germline assignment: CDR1 SGHRS and CDR2 YFSETQ. This CDR3 has 15 amino acids. The CDR3 is CASSPRTGQNTEAFF. CDR3 in DNA: TGCGCCAGCAGCCCACGGACAGGCCAAAACACTGAAGCTTTCTTT.

This clone has only one observation. J is TRBJ2-5 and V is TRBV5-4; 11 bases map to TRBD1. This CDR3 is built from 16 residues. The junction had 7 bases not matched to a gene; V was cut back by 3 bases and J by 3 bases. Germline loops: CDR1 SGHNT, CDR2 YYREEE (reference sequence). The CDR3 nucleotides read TGTGCCAGCAGCTCCCTAGGGACAGGGGGTGAAGAGACCCAGTACTTC. Amino acid sequence: CASSSLGTGGEETQYF.

The rearrangement joins TRBV28 to TRBJ1-2; maybe TRBD1 (6 bases). With 5 bases removed from V and 5 bases from J, the gap between germline ends came to 21 bases. Per germline, CDR1 MDHEN and CDR2 SYDVKM. The CDR3 consists of 16 residues. The CDR3 DNA follows: TGTGCCAGCAGTCCGAGCGGTTTTGGGGGCAGGTATGGCTACACCTTC. This translates into CASSPSGFGGRYGYTF.

V usage is TRBV27 and J usage is TRBJ2-7; D possibly corresponds to TRBD2 (6 bases). The CDR3 consists of 17 residues. Germline V gives CDR1 MNHEY, CDR2 SMNVEV (reference sequence). With 4 bases removed from V and 4 bases from J, the gap between germline ends came to 23 bases. This chain's CDR3 is CASSSSTGVKLIYEQYF. Here the CDR3 DNA reads TGTGCCAGCAGTTCATCCACGGGGGTCAAGTTAATTTACGAGCAGTACTTC.

V and J are TRBV19 and TRBJ2-1; D is uncertain. The V end lost 4 bases, the J end lost 7 bases, and 5 bases lay between the germline ends. CDR3 length equals 11 residues. Germline CDR1 is LNHDA and CDR2 is SQIVND (reference sequence). The CDR3 reads CASSRPNEQFF. Here the CDR3 DNA reads TGTGCCAGTAGTAGGCCTAATGAGCAGTTCTTC.

The chain couples TRBV7-2 to TRBJ2-7, with D perhaps TRBD1 (5 bases). The CDR3 runs to 13 residues. Germline lookup yields CDR1 SGHTA and CDR2 FQGNSA. The V and J ends lost 2 bases and 6 bases respectively, with 11 bases between them. The CDR3 nucleotides are TGTGCCAGCAGCTTAAGTTTCCAGGGCGAGCAGTACTTC. As protein: CASSLSFQGEQYF.

The chain links TRBV7-9 to TRBJ2-7, with D possibly matching TRBD1 (8 bases). CDR3 length: 16 residues. Trimming removed 6 bases at V and 2 bases at J, with 20 bases between. From germline, CDR1 is SEHNR and CDR2 FQNEAQ (reference sequence). In nucleotides, the CDR3 is TGTGCCAGCAGAAAGGGGGGGACAGGAGGCGCCTACGAGCAGTACTTC. This translates into CASRKGGTGGAYEQYF.

V usage is TRBV7-2 and J usage is TRBJ2-5, with D hard to call. CDR1 and CDR2 from the germline V gene are SGHTA and FQGNSA. V was cut by 2 bases and J by 1 base, with 11 bases left in between. The CDR3 contains 15 residues. The chain's CDR3 is CASSLQLSLQETQYF. In nucleotides, the CDR3 is TGTGCCAGCAGCTTACAACTAAGCCTCCAAGAGACCCAGTACTTC.

This clone appeared a single time. The chain carries TRBV7-6 and TRBJ1-1, with D possibly matching TRBD1 (5 bases). Per the germline V gene, CDR1 is SGHVS and CDR2 is FNYEAQ. Trimming left V 4 bases short and J 3 bases short, with 18 bases between. The CDR3 has 16 amino acids. In DNA form, the CDR3 reads TGTGCCAGCAGCTCAGGGAGGGGAGCGGTTTACACTGAAGCTTTCTTT. This gives the protein CASSSGRGAVYTEAFF. The entire variable domain, with the rest obtained from reference TRBV7-6 and TRBJ1-1, is as follows: GAGVSQSPRYKVTKRGQDVALRCDPISGHVSLYWYRQALGQGPEFLTYFNYEAQQDKSGLPNDRFSAERPEGSISTLTIQRTEQRDSAMYRCASSSGRGAVYTEAFFGQGTRLTVV.

The rearrangement links TRBV5-1 to TRBJ2-1; TRBD2 aligns across 10 bases. This CDR3 has 15 residues. CDR1 is SGHRS, CDR2 YFSETQ, per germline. J gave up 5 bases and V 1 base, and 3 bases lay outside the gene matches. CDR3 in DNA: TGCGCCAGCAGCTTGATGGGGACTAGCGACAATGAGCAGTTCTTC. It is translated as CASSLMGTSDNEQFF.

This clone appeared a few times. This chain joins TRBV4-2 and TRBJ2-1; 7 bases match TRBD1. This CDR3 comprises 15 residues. Germline CDR1 is LGHNA and CDR2 is YNFKEQ. With 4 bases clipped from V and 8 bases from J, the junction kept 11 bases outside the gene matches. In DNA, the CDR3 is TGTGCCAGCAGCCTCGGGCAGGGGGAAATCGATGAGCAGTTCTTC. It specifies CASSLGQGEIDEQFF.

V and J are TRBV7-6 and TRBJ2-1; 9 nucleotides align to TRBD2. The trim removed 1 base at V and 2 bases at J, leaving 6 bases unmatched. CDR3 length equals 17 residues. Germline V gives CDR1 SGHVS, CDR2 FNYEAQ. The CDR3 region has the DNA TGTGCCAGCAGCTTAGTAGCGGCGGGGGGGCCCTACAATGAGCAGTTCTTC. This sequence encodes CASSLVAAGGPYNEQFF.

This chain connects TRBV19 to TRBJ1-5, with D maybe TRBD1 (5 bases). Trimming took 3 bases from V and 4 from J, leaving 13 bases between them. Germline-derived CDR1 and CDR2 are LNHDA and SQIVND (reference sequence). CDR3 size: 15 residues. The CDR3 DNA follows: TGTGCCAGTAGTATGGATCAGGGAAGAAATCAGCCCCAGCATTTT. It encodes CASSMDQGRNQPQHF.

The chain couples TRBV6-1 to TRBJ2-2, with 9 bases aligning to TRBD1. This CDR3 has 14 residues. With 6 bases clipped from V and 6 bases from J, the junction kept 5 bases outside the gene matches. CDR1 is MNHNS and CDR2 is SASEGT in the germline V gene. The CDR3 sequence is CASSSGTGSGELFF. CDR3 DNA sequence: TGTGCCAGCAGCTCCGGGACAGGGTCCGGGGAGCTGTTTTTT.

This clone was picked up one time. The chain carries TRBV2 and TRBJ1-1; the D gene is possibly TRBD1 (6 bases). The germline CDR1 and CDR2 sequences are SNHLY and FYNNEI. V dropped 3 bases and J dropped 4 bases, with 9 bases sitting between them. The CDR3 totals 13 residues. The CDR3 bases are TGTGCCAGCAGTGAGACACAGGGCACTGAAGCTTTCTTT. As protein: CASSETQGTEAFF.

The rearrangement joins TRBV5-1 to TRBJ1-1; weak D call: TRBD1 (5 bases). Trimming left V 4 bases short and J 0 bases short, with 13 bases between. The length of the CDR3 is 15 residues. Germline V lookup: CDR1 SGHRS, CDR2 YFSETQ. The CDR3 DNA sequence: TGCGCCAGCAGCCCAGGGAACTTAGTGAACACTGAAGCTTTCTTT. Translation: CASSPGNLVNTEAFF.

A single count supports this clone. The genes are TRBV28 and TRBJ2-1; tentative D call: TRBD2 (6 bases). The V gene's germline CDR1 is MDHEN and CDR2 SYDVKM. CDR3 length equals 13 residues. V was clipped by 6 bases and J by 8 bases, with 14 bases between them. The CDR3 nucleotides read TGTGCCAGCAGCCCTCTGGAGGGAGATGAGCAGTTCTTC. It specifies CASSPLEGDEQFF.